This T cell receptor (beta chain) is from a study of blood T cell repertoires in COVID-19. Study-wide background: Acute-phase and convalescent COVID-19 samples originated in the United States, Italy and Spain. PBMCs, B-cell-depleted T cells, or T cells provided the cDNA or gDNA that made up the material.

Original analysis: Nucleated cell counts were estimated from reference gene primer amplification. The protocol was immunoSEQ multiplex PCR, while the TCRdb copy is restricted to in-frame clones and leaves out a portion. The DNA was the basis for D and trimming; V, J and clone size are from that table. This sample has around 79,000 clones, with approximately 80% found just once. Germline CDR1 and CDR2: MDHEN and SYDVKM. CDR3 length: 13 amino acids. V lost 4 bases and J lost 4, with 10 bases in between. This clone has just one count. The sequence was collected from a woman aged 55 to 70 with acute or convalescent COVID-19. The sequenced material came from peripheral blood. The J gene is TRBJ1-2, the V gene TRBV28; the D gene is possibly TRBD1 (6 bases). This CDR3 is CASSSDSFYGYTF. The DNA of the CDR3 is TGTGCCAGCAGTTCGGACAGTTTCTATGGCTACACCTTC.